The clone carrying this TCR beta chain was counted between two and nine times. Its antigen is not identified. This specimen belongs to a study of beta chain features in type 1 diabetes. Across the study: Healthy donors and patients had similar age, gender and cell yields. The study, taken as a whole, reports: Type 1 diabetes patients showed fewer insertions and more deletions at VDJ junctions. The study found moderately but significantly shorter TCRB CDR3s in all four CD4+ subsets of Type 1 diabetes patients. Across patients, naive, central memory and Treg TCRB repertoires exhibited apparently greater similarity than was observed across healthy donors.

Expressed TCRB transcripts were sequenced because the entire RNA isolate underwent reverse transcription. Some clones are missing from TCRdb's copy, which holds only in-frame ones; the method was immunoSEQ multiplex PCR. Of fewer than 350,000 clones listed, 15% are singletons. Germline V lookup: CDR1 LNHDA, CDR2 SQIVND (reference sequence). This CDR3 has 13 residues. With 3 bases removed from V and 6 bases from J, the gap between germline ends came to 9 bases. What was sequenced was naive CD4+ T cells from blood. This TCR was recovered from a man aged 18 to 35 with type 1 diabetes. J is TRBJ2-1 and V is TRBV19, with D maybe TRBD2 (5 bases). As DNA, the CDR3 is TGTGCCAGTAGTATCCGGACTGGCAATGAGCAGTTCTTC. Its protein is CASSIRTGNEQFF.